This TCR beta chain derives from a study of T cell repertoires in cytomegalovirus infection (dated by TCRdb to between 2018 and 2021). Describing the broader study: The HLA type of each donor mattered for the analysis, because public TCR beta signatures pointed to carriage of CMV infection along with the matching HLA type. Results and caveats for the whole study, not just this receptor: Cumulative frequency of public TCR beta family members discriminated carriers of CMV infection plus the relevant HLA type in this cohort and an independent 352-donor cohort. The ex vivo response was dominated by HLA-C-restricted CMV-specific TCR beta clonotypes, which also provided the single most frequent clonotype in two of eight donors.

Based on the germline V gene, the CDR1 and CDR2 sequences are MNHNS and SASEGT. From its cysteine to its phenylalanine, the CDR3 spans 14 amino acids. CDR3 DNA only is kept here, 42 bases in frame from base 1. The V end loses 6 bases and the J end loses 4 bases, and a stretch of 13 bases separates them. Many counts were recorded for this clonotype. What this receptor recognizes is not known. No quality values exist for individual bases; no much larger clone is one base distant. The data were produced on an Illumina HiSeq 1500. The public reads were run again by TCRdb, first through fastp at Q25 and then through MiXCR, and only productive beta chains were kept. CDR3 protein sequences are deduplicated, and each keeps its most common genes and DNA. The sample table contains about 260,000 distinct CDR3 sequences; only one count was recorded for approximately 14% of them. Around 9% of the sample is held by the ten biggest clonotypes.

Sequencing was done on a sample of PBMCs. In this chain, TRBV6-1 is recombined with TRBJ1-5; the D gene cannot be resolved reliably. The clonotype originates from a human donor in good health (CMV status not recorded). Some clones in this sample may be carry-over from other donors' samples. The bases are TGTGCCAGCAGGAGAGACGGGAATAATCAGCCCCAGCATTTT. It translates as CASRRDGNNQPQHF.